One T cell receptor (beta chain) is described in this entry. What it binds is unknown. The CDR3 contains 13 residues. From germline, CDR1 is MNHNY and CDR2 SVGAGI (reference sequence). Trimming removed 5 bases from V and 4 bases from J; junction bases left unmatched: 4. These data belong to a study of cytomegalovirus exposure and HLA in healthy donors. General study results and limits: Accurate HLA-A and HLA-B prediction from TCR beta sequences was reported for most subjects.

This PCR relied on a set of 60 Vbeta primers and 13 Jbeta primers. Sequencing used immunoSEQ multiplex PCR; TCRdb keeps in-frame clones, though not all of them. The profile covers some 220,000 clones, with around 80% appearing a single time and around 0.44% taken by the ten largest. This rearrangement joins TRBV6-6 to TRBJ1-2; 7 bases fit TRBD1. This sequence was found in a boy aged 10-17 years in good health and CMV-seronegative. Input material: PBMCs. The CDR3 region is CASSKQGSYGYTF. The DNA for the CDR3 is TGTGCCAGCAGTAAACAGGGGTCCTATGGCTACACCTTC.